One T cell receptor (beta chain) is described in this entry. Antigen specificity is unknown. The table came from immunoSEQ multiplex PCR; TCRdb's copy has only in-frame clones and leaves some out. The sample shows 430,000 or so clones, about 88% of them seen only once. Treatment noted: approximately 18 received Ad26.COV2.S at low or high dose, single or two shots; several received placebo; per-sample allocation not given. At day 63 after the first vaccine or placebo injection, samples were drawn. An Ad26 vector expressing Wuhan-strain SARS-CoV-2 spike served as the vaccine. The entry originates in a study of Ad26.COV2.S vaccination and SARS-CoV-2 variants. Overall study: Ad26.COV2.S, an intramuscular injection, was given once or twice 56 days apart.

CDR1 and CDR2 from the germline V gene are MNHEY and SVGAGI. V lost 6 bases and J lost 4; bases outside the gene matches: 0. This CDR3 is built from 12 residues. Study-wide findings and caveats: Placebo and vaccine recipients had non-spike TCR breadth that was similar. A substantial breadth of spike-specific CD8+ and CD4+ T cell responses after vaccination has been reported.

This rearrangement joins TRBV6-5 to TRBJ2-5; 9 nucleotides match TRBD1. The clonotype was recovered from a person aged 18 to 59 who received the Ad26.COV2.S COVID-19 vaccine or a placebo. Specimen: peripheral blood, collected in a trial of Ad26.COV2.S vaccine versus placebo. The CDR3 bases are TGTGCCAGCAGGGGACAGGGAGAGACCCAGTACTTC. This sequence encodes CASRGQGETQYF.